The 20 T cell receptor beta chains presented below share a single source sample, sequenced in a study of CD8 T cells in Susac syndrome (dated by TCRdb to between 2018 and 2021). Libraries were constructed by the immunoSEQ multiplex PCR assay. RNA was extracted using the RNeasy kit, and roughly 0.5 to 1 microgram was reverse transcribed with random hexamers. In TCRdb, the public reads were trimmed at Q25 with fastp and aligned with MiXCR, with productive beta chains retained. CDR3 protein sequences are deduplicated, and each keeps its most common genes and DNA. Present in this sample are 200,000 or so distinct CDR3 sequences, about 95% of which were seen just once. The ten top clones hold 0.093% of the sample. Sequencing was done on a sample of CD4+ T cells from PBMCs. These receptors were obtained from a human donor with multiple sclerosis.

V usage is TRBV12-3 or TRBV12-4 and J usage is TRBJ2-3, with D unclear. The CDR3 is 12 residues long. With 6 bases removed from V and 2 bases from J, the gap between germline ends came to 6 bases. CDR3 nucleotide sequence: TGTGCCAGCAGATCGACCACAGATACGCAGTATTTT. Encoded protein: CASRSTTDTQYF.

V usage is TRBV15 and J usage is TRBJ1-1; D not certain. Trimming shortened V by 0 bases and J by 11 bases, and 10 bases separated the two germline ends. This CDR3 contains 12 residues. CDR1 and CDR2 (germline): LNHNV, YYDKDF (reference sequence). The CDR3 loop is CATSRDMGRAFF. CDR3 bases: TGTGCCACCAGCAGAGATATGGGAAGGGCTTTCTTT.

V usage is TRBV29-1 and J usage is TRBJ1-1, with unresolved D. The CDR3 totals 11 residues. V was trimmed by 4 bases and J by 1 base, leaving 4 bases between them. Germline V gene lookup returns CDR1 SQVTM and CDR2 ANQGSEA. The DNA of the CDR3 is TGCAGCGTTGTCGAGAACACTGAAGCTTTCTTT. Translated: CSVVENTEAFF.

The rearrangement uses TRBV3-1 and TRBJ2-7; the match to TRBD1 covers 8 bases. The CDR3 is made up of 14 amino acids. CDR1 is LGHDT and CDR2 is YNNKEL in the germline V gene (reference sequence). V trimming: 1 base; J trimming: 4 bases; junction bases outside the gene matches: 3. The chain's CDR3 is CASSQGTGIYEQYF. The DNA of the CDR3 is TGTGCCAGCAGCCAAGGGACAGGGATTTACGAGCAGTACTTC.

The V gene is TRBV20-1, the J gene TRBJ2-3; tentatively, D is TRBD2 (6 bases). The CDR3 length is 15 residues. Germline V gives CDR1 DFQATT, CDR2 SNEGSKA (reference sequence). The V gene lost 3 bases and the J gene lost 1 base, with 14 bases spanning the gap. The CDR3 reads CSARGWERGTDTQYF. The DNA of the CDR3 is TGCAGTGCTAGGGGGTGGGAGCGGGGCACAGATACGCAGTATTTT.

This chain connects TRBV7-9 to TRBJ2-2; D is undetermined. V lost 7 bases to trimming and J lost 2 bases, with 5 bases between them. The germline V gene encodes CDR1 SEHNR and CDR2 FQNEAQ (reference sequence). This CDR3 is built from 12 residues. The DNA of the CDR3 is TGTGCCAGCAACAAAAACACCGGGGAGCTGTTTTTT. Its translation: CASNKNTGELFF.

The rearrangement links TRBV12-3 or TRBV12-4 to TRBJ1-2, with 8 bases lining up with TRBD1. V lost 7 bases to trimming and J lost 6 bases; unmatched junction nucleotides: 13. The CDR3 contains 15 residues. The CDR3 bases are TGTGCCAGCACCCCAACGGACAGGGCAGGCCATGGCTACACCTTC. Protein: CASTPTDRAGHGYTF.

The rearrangement links TRBV7-6 to TRBJ2-5, with a weak D call TRBD1 (6 bases). In germline, CDR1 is SGHVS, CDR2 FNYEAQ. This CDR3 spans 13 amino acids. The V gene lost 5 bases and the J gene lost 5 bases, with 12 bases spanning the gap. This CDR3 is CASSMRGLETQYF. CDR3 nucleotide sequence: TGTGCCAGCAGCATGAGGGGGTTGGAGACCCAGTACTTC.

The CDR3 DNA is TGTGCCAGCAGTTTCCCCGGGACTAGCGGTCCCTGGGCCCACAATGAGCAGTTCTTC. It translates to CASSFPGTSGPWAHNEQFF. The chain couples TRBV5-6 to TRBJ2-1, with 11 bases lining up with TRBD2. Germline V lookup: CDR1 SGHDT, CDR2 YYEEEE. V dropped 5 bases and J dropped 5; count of bases not matched to a gene: 18. The CDR3 is made up of 19 amino acids.

This clonotype was found once. The chain links TRBV27 to TRBJ1-4; 8 bases match TRBD1. Trimming took 5 bases from V and 7 from J; bases not matched to a gene: 6. The CDR3 loop spans 14 amino acids. In germline, CDR1 is MNHEY, CDR2 SMNVEV (reference sequence). For the CDR3, the DNA is TGTGCCAGCAGTCGACAGGGGAGTGGTGAAAAACTGTTTTTT. Protein sequence: CASSRQGSGEKLFF.

The gene calls are TRBV2 and TRBJ2-3; D call uncertain. Trimming took 3 bases from V and 7 from J, leaving 17 bases between them. The CDR3 is 15 residues long. The V gene's germline CDR1 is SNHLY and CDR2 FYNNEI. Written as DNA, the CDR3 is TGTGCCAGCAGTGATTCTCAGCCCCTTTGGTATACGCAGTATTTT. Encoded protein: CASSDSQPLWYTQYF.

The chain links TRBV20-1 to TRBJ2-1; 11 bases are a match to TRBD1. The V segment lost 4 bases and the J segment 8 bases; nucleotides outside the gene matches: 4. CDR3 length: 13 residues. Germline V gene lookup returns CDR1 DFQATT and CDR2 SNEGSKA (reference sequence). The CDR3 DNA sequence: TGCAGTGCTAACGGACAGGGGGCATATGAGCAGTTCTTC. The encoded protein is CSANGQGAYEQFF.

This chain links TRBV14 with TRBJ2-1; TRBD2 aligns across 7 bases. The CDR3 spans 14 residues. The V gene end was trimmed by 0 bases and the J gene end by 12 bases; junction bases not matched to a gene: 8. In germline, CDR1 is SGHDN, CDR2 FVKESK. The CDR3 loop reads CASSQDRGDLWQFF. The CDR3 DNA follows: TGTGCCAGCAGCCAAGACCGGGGGGATCTATGGCAGTTCTTC.

CDR3 sequence: CASSFEGQMYNEQFF. CDR3 in DNA: TGTGCCAGCAGCTTCGAGGGACAGATGTACAATGAGCAGTTCTTC. This sequence joins TRBV7-3 and TRBJ2-1; the match to TRBD1 covers 7 bases. V lost 3 bases and J lost 4; bases outside the gene matches: 6. Germline V gives CDR1 SGHTA, CDR2 FQGTGA. The CDR3 has 15 amino acids.

The chain has TRBV20-1 and TRBJ2-1; D possibly corresponds to TRBD2 (6 bases). Germline CDR1 DFQATT, CDR2 SNEGSKA (reference sequence). The CDR3 loop spans 10 amino acids. V lost 6 bases and J 6 bases, leaving 6 bases between the germline ends. CDR3 nucleotide sequence: TGCAGTGCCGGGGGCAATGAGCAGTTCTTC. Residues: CSAGGNEQFF.

This sequence joins TRBV30 and TRBJ2-7; TRBD2 is a possible D gene (5 bases). Trimming stripped 0 bases from V and 2 bases from J, with 11 bases between. The germline gives CDR1 GTSNPN, CDR2 SVGIG (reference sequence). The CDR3 has 14 residues. The CDR3 reads CAWSVSGMTYEQYF. The DNA of the CDR3 is TGTGCCTGGAGTGTCTCCGGGATGACCTACGAGCAGTACTTC.

The CDR3 region is CASRDFLGETQYF. The CDR3 DNA reads TGTGCCAGCAGGGACTTCCTCGGGGAGACCCAGTACTTC. The J gene is TRBJ2-5, the V gene TRBV11-2; weak D call: TRBD2 (5 bases). Trimming stripped 6 bases from V and 5 bases from J, with 13 bases between. The CDR3 extends over 13 amino acids. Germline CDR1 is SGHAT and CDR2 is FQNNGV. The whole variable domain, filled in from reference TRBV11-2 and TRBJ2-5, reads EAGVAQSPRYKIIEKRQSVAFWCNPISGHATLYWYQQILGQGPKLLIQFQNNGVVDDSQLPKDRFSAERLKGVDSTLKIQPAKLEDSAVYLCASRDFLGETQYFGPGTRLLVL.

The gene calls are TRBV5-1 and TRBJ1-2; 7 bases map to TRBD1. This CDR3 is built from 13 residues. V lost 4 bases and J lost 5; bases outside the gene matches: 5. Germline CDR1 SGHRS, CDR2 YFSETQ. The chain's CDR3 is CASSADRSYGYTF. The CDR3 DNA follows: TGCGCCAGCAGCGCGGACAGGAGTTATGGCTACACCTTC. The full variable domain, rest sourced from reference TRBV5-1 and TRBJ1-2, is KAGVTQTPRYLIKTRGQQVTLSCSPISGHRSVSWYQQTPGQGLQFLFEYFSETQRNKGNFPGRFSGRQFSNSRSEMNVSTLELGDSALYLCASSADRSYGYTFGSGTRLTVV.

The V and J genes are TRBV12-3 or TRBV12-4 and TRBJ1-3; D gene uncertain. The CDR3 contains 13 residues. V lost 5 bases and J 2 bases, leaving 7 bases between the germline ends. The CDR3 here is CASSKATGNTIYF. The CDR3 DNA sequence: TGTGCCAGCAGTAAAGCTACTGGAAACACCATATATTTT.

The chain combines TRBV12-3 or TRBV12-4 with TRBJ2-7; 12 bases align to TRBD1. Unmatched junction bases numbered 11, after V lost 6 bases and J lost 5 bases. This CDR3 has 16 residues. The CDR3 DNA reads as TGTGCCAGCAGCGACTTAGGGGACAGGGGGCGACACGAGCAGTACTTC. It translates to CASSDLGDRGRHEQYF.